This T cell receptor beta chain was identified in a study of blood T cell repertoires in COVID-19. The wider study: The samples span acute and convalescent COVID-19 from the United States, Italy and Spain. T cells, B-cell-depleted T cells, or PBMCs supplied cDNA or gDNA.

This CDR3 is 16 amino acids long. Between the trimmed V and J ends, which lost 2 bases and 0 bases, there was a span of 12 bases. CDR1 is SGHTA, CDR2 FQGNSA, per germline. Recruited during active infection, patients (from Seattle) were subsequently followed longitudinally. In the study's own analysis: Estimation of nucleated cell counts was performed using reference gene primer amplification. Clones were sequenced by immunoSEQ multiplex PCR, and TCRdb holds only the in-frame ones, with some missing. That table is the source of V, J and clone size, and D and trimming were worked out from the DNA. Among about 200,000 clones listed, approximately 80% were seen once.

The sample was peripheral blood. This TCR was recovered from a man between 60 and 70 years old with COVID-19, enrolled during active disease. This chain joins TRBV7-2 and TRBJ2-3; D gene uncertain. The CDR3 DNA reads TGTGCCAGCAGCTTATTGAGGAGAACTAGCACAGATACGCAGTATTTT. As protein: CASSLLRRTSTDTQYF.